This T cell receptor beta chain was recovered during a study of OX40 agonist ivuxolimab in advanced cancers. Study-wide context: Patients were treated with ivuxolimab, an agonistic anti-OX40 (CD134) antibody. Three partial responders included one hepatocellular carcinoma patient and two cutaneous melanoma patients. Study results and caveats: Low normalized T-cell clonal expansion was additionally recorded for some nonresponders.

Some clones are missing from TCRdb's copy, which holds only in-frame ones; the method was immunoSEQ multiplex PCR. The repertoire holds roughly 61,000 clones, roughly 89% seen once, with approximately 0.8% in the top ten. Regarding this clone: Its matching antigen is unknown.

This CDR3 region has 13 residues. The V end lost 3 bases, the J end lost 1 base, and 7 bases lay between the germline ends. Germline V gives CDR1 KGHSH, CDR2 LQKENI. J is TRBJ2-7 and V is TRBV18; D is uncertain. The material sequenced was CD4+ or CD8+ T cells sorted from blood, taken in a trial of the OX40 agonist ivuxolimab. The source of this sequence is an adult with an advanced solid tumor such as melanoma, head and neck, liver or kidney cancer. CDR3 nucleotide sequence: TGTGCCAGCTCACCCCTGGGTTCCTACGAGCAGTACTTC. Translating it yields CASSPLGSYEQYF.